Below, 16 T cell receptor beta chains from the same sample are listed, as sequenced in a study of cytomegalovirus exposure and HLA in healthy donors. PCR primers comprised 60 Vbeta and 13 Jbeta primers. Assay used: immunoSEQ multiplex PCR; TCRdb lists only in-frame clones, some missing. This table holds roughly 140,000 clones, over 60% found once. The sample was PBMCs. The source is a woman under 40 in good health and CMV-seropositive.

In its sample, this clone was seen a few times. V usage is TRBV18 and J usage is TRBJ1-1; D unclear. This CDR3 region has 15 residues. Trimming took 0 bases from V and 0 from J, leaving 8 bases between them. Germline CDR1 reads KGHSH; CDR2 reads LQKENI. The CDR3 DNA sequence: TGTGCCAGCTCACCACCAAGCCGAGTGAACACTGAAGCTTTCTTT. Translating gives CASSPPSRVNTEAFF.

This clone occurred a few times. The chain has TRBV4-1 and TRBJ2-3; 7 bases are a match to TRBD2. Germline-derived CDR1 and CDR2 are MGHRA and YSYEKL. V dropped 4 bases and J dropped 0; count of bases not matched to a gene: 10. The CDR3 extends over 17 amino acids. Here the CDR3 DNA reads TGCGCCAGCAGCCTACTCATGAGGCGGGAGAGCACAGATACGCAGTATTTT. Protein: CASSLLMRRESTDTQYF.

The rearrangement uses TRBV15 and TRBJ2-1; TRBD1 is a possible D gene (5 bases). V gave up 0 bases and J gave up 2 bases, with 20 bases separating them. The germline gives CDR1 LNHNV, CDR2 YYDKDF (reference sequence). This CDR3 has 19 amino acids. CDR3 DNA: TGTGCCACCAGCAGAGATTCGGTTGACCCTCAGGGCCCCTACAATGAGCAGTTCTTC. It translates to CATSRDSVDPQGPYNEQFF.

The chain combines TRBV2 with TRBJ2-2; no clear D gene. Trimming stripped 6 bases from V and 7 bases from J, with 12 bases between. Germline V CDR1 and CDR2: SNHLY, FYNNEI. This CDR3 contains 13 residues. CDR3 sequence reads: CASRATPGGELFF. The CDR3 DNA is TGTGCCAGCAGGGCAACTCCGGGCGGGGAGCTGTTTTTT. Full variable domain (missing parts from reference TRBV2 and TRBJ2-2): EPEVTQTPSHQVTQMGQEVILRCVPISNHLYFYWYRQILGQKVEFLVSFYNNEISEKSEIFDDQFSVERPDGSNFTLKIRSTKLEDSAMYFCASRATPGGELFFGEGSRLTVL.

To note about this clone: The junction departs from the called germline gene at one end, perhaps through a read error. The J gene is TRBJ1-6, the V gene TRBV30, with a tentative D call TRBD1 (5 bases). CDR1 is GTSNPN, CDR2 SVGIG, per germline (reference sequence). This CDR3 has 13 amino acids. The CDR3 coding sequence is TGTGCCTTGAGTTGGGGGGGAAACTCACCCCTCCACTTT. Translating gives CALSWGGNSPLHF.

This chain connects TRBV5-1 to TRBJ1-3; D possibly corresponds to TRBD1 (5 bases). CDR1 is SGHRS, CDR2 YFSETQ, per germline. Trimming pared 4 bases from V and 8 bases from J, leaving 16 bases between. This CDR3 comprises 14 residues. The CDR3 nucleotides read TGCGCCAGCAGCATTGGTGCAGGGAAAGACACCATATATTTT. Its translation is CASSIGAGKDTIYF.

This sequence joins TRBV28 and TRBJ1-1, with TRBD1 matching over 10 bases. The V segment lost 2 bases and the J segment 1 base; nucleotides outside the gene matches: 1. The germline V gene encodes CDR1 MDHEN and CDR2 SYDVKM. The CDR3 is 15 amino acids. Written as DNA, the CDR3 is TGTGCCAGCAGTTTACGGACAGGGGGGAACACTGAAGCTTTCTTT. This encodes CASSLRTGGNTEAFF.

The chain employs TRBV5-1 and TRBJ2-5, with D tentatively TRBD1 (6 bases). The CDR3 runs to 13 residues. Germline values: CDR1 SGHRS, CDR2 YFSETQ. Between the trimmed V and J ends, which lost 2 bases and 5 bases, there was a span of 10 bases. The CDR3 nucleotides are TGCGCCAGCAGCTTAGGGGGATCGGAGACCCAGTACTTC. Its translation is CASSLGGSETQYF.

The CDR3 DNA is TGTGCCTGGAGTTTGGCTAGCGGCAGCACAGATACGCAGTATTTT. As protein: CAWSLASGSTDTQYF. The chain uses TRBV30 and TRBJ2-3, with 7 bases fitting TRBD2. V lost 2 bases to trimming and J lost 0 bases; unmatched junction nucleotides: 5. The CDR3 length is 15 residues. Germline assignment: CDR1 GTSNPN and CDR2 SVGIG (reference sequence).

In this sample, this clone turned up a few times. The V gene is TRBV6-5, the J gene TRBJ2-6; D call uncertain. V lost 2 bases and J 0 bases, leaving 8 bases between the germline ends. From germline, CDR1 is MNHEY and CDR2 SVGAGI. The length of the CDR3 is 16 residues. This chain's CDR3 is CASSYARVSGANVLTF. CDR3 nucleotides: TGTGCCAGCAGTTACGCCCGAGTCTCTGGGGCCAACGTCCTGACTTTC.

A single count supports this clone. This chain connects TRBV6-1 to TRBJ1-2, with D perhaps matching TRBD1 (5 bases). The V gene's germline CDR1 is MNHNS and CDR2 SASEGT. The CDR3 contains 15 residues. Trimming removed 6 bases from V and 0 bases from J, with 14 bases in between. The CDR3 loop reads CASRPFQGSNYGYTF. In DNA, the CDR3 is TGTGCCAGCAGGCCGTTTCAGGGATCTAACTATGGCTACACCTTC.

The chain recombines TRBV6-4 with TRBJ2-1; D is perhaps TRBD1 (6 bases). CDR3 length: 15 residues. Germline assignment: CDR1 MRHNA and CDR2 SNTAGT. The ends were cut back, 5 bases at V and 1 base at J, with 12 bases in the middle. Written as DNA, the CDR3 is TGTGCCAGCAGTCGAGAGCAGGGGTCCTACAATGAGCAGTTCTTC. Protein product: CASSREQGSYNEQFF.

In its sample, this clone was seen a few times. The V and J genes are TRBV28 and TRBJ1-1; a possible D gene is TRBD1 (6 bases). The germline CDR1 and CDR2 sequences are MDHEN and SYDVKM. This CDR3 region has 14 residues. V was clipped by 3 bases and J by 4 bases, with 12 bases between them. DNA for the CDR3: TGTGCCAGCAGTTTCTCAGGGGAGGGCACTGAAGCTTTCTTT. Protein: CASSFSGEGTEAFF.

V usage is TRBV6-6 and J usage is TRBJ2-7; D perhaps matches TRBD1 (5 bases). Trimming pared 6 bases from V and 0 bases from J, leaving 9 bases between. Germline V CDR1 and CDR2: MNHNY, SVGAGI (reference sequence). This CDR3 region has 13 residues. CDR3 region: CASSDSDSYEQYF. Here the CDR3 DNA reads TGTGCCAGCAGCGACAGTGACTCCTACGAGCAGTACTTC.

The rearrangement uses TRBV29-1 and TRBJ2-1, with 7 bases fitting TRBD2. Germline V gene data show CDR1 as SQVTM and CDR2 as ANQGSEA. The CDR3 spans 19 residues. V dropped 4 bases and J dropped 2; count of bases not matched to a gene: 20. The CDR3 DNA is TGCAGCGTTGGAGGTAACATAGATCCTAGCGGCCCAACCTACAATGAGCAGTTCTTC. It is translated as CSVGGNIDPSGPTYNEQFF.

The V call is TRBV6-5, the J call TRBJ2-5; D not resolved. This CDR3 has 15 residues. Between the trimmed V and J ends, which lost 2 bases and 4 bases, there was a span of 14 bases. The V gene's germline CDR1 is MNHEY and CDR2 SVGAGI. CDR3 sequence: CASSYGGLRRETQYF. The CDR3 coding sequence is TGTGCCAGCAGTTACGGTGGGCTCAGGCGAGAGACCCAGTACTTC.